The 14 T cell receptor beta chains below were found in one sample sequenced in a study of blood T cell repertoires in COVID-19. The method was immunoSEQ multiplex PCR; TCRdb's version includes in-frame clones alone and lacks a portion of them. This repertoire shows about 98,000 clones, roughly 92% found once; its top ten account for around 2%. The sequenced material came from peripheral blood. These receptors all come from a woman in her forties or fifties with COVID-19, enrolled during active disease.

The rearrangement joins TRBV19 to TRBJ2-1, with 9 positions matching TRBD2. The J segment lost 10 bases and the V segment lost 3 bases, leaving 10 bases of the junction unmatched. The CDR3 is made up of 15 amino acids. Germline CDR1 reads LNHDA; CDR2 reads SQIVND (reference sequence). The CDR3 sequence: CASSIVSGLAQEQFF. For the CDR3, the DNA is TGTGCCAGTAGTATTGTGTCGGGACTAGCCCAAGAGCAGTTCTTC.

The chain couples TRBV10-3 to TRBJ1-2; 7 bases fit TRBD1. V lost 4 bases to trimming and J lost 1 base; unmatched junction nucleotides: 3. CDR1 is ENHRY and CDR2 is SYGVKD in the germline V gene. The CDR3 has 14 amino acids. The CDR3 spells CAISVDRFNYGYTF. The CDR3 DNA reads as TGTGCCATCAGTGTGGACAGGTTTAACTATGGCTACACCTTC.

The gene calls are TRBV13 and TRBJ1-6; D is undetermined. Per germline, CDR1 PRHDT and CDR2 FYEKMQ (reference sequence). This CDR3 has 16 residues. V was trimmed by 7 bases and J by 0 bases, leaving 13 bases between them. The CDR3, as DNA: TGTGCCAGCAACCCGTCGGGAGGCTCCTATAATTCACCCCTCCACTTT. Protein product: CASNPSGGSYNSPLHF.

This chain uses TRBV5-6 with TRBJ2-7; 10 positions agree with TRBD1. V lost 4 bases, J lost 7 bases, and 14 bases stayed unmatched. Germline lookup yields CDR1 SGHDT and CDR2 YYEEEE. CDR3 length equals 16 residues. CDR3 amino acids: CASSPDPGQGSGEQYV. CDR3 DNA: TGTGCCAGCAGCCCTGACCCGGGACAGGGGTCCGGGGAGCAGTACGTC.

This clone was detected a few times. The chain uses TRBV15 and TRBJ2-1; 9 bases map to TRBD1. The CDR3 extends over 16 amino acids. CDR1 is LNHNV and CDR2 is YYDKDF in the germline V gene (reference sequence). Trimming removed 1 base from V and 5 bases from J; junction bases left unmatched: 6. The CDR3 loop reads CATSRVQGARHNEQFF. In DNA form, the CDR3 reads TGTGCCACCAGCAGAGTACAGGGGGCGCGTCACAATGAGCAGTTCTTC.

This chain uses TRBV3-1 (or the pseudogene TRBV3-2) with TRBJ2-3; 13 bases match TRBD2. The CDR3 sequence is 19 residues long. The V segment lost 1 base and the J segment 0 bases; nucleotides outside the gene matches: 7. In germline, CDR1 is LGHDT, CDR2 YNNKEL (reference sequence). CDR3 in amino acids: CASSQARTSGGLSTDTQYF. The CDR3 DNA is TGTGCCAGCAGCCAAGCCCGGACTAGCGGGGGCCTTAGCACAGATACGCAGTATTTT.

The chain has TRBV6-2 or TRBV6-3 and TRBJ1-1; tentatively, D is TRBD1 (5 bases). Trimming took 6 bases from V and 1 from J, leaving 15 bases between them. The CDR3 length is 15 residues. CDR1 is MNHEY and CDR2 is SVGEGT in the germline V gene. The CDR3 DNA reads as TGTGCCAGCAGCCAAACCTTTAGGGGGAACACTGAAGCTTTCTTT. This translates into CASSQTFRGNTEAFF.

The chain couples TRBV7-9 to TRBJ2-3, with 10 bases aligning to TRBD1. V shed 5 bases, J shed 3 bases, and the junction held 5 bases outside the gene matches. The CDR3 is 15 amino acids. Looked up from germline, CDR1 is SEHNR and CDR2 is FQNEAQ (reference sequence). In DNA, the CDR3 is TGTGCCAGCAGCCTGGACAGGGGGGGGACAGATACGCAGTATTTT. Its protein product is CASSLDRGGTDTQYF.

The chain recombines TRBV18 with TRBJ1-2; weak D call: TRBD1 (6 bases). The germline gives CDR1 KGHSH, CDR2 LQKENI. This CDR3 region has 16 residues. Trimming shortened V by 3 bases and J by 2 bases, and 16 bases separated the two germline ends. CDR3 sequence (DNA): TGTGCCAGCTCACCGAATCCGGGACAAGTAAACTATGGCTACACCTTC. Translation gives CASSPNPGQVNYGYTF.

The chain employs TRBV2 and TRBJ2-7; 10 nucleotides line up with TRBD1. Trimming cost V 3 bases and J 7 bases; bases outside gene matches: 6. The length of the CDR3 is 14 residues. Germline V gives CDR1 SNHLY, CDR2 FYNNEI. CDR3 protein: CASSEGDRGQEQYV. CDR3 nucleotides: TGTGCCAGCAGTGAGGGTGACAGGGGGCAAGAGCAGTACGTC.

V is TRBV28 and J is TRBJ2-5; 8 nucleotides line up with TRBD1. From germline, CDR1 is MDHEN and CDR2 SYDVKM. V lost 5 bases, J lost 4 bases, and 18 bases stayed unmatched. The CDR3 is 18 residues long. The CDR3 DNA sequence: TGTGCCAGCAGTCCGAAGGGACAGGCAAACCCCTTCCGAGAGACCCAGTACTTC. It specifies CASSPKGQANPFRETQYF.

This clone was detected only a few times. The chain joins TRBV11-3 to TRBJ1-3; tentative D call: TRBD1 (5 bases). Trimming shortened V by 4 bases and J by 0 bases, and 13 bases separated the two germline ends. This CDR3 is 16 amino acids long. Germline assignment: CDR1 SGHNT and CDR2 YENEEA. The CDR3 DNA is TGTGCCAGCAGCTGGGGACTGATGAGCTCTGGAAACACCATATATTTT. Translating gives CASSWGLMSSGNTIYF.

This rearrangement joins TRBV5-1 to TRBJ2-5; TRBD2 matches 11 bases. This CDR3 is built from 16 residues. In germline, CDR1 is SGHRS, CDR2 YFSETQ. The V gene end was trimmed by 4 bases and the J gene end by 5 bases; junction bases not matched to a gene: 10. As DNA, the CDR3 is TGCGCCAGCAGCCAAGTCCTAGCGGGGGGAGAGGAGACCCAGTACTTC. This translates into CASSQVLAGGEETQYF.

J is TRBJ1-1 and V is TRBV29-1; D is possibly TRBD1 (5 bases). V was clipped by 5 bases and J by 7 bases, with 32 bases between them. Germline V gene lookup returns CDR1 SQVTM and CDR2 ANQGSEA. The CDR3 spans 18 residues. The DNA for the CDR3 is TGCAGCGTTCAAGGCGACCGTTGGGGGGATCGACCAAGGGATGAAGCTTTCTTT. It specifies CSVQGDRWGDRPRDEAFF.